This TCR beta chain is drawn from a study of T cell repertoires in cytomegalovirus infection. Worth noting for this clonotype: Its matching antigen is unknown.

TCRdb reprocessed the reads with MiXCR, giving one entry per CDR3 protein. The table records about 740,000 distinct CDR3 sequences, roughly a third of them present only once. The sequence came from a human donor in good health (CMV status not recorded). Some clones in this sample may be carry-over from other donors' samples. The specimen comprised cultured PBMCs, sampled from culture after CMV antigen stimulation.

The CDR3 reads CASSTTEGQFF. DNA for the CDR3: TGTGCCAGCAGTACAACGGAGGGGCAGTTCTTC. V is TRBV12-3 or TRBV12-4 and J is TRBJ2-1, with D possibly being TRBD2 (6 bases). This CDR3 region has 11 residues. The V end was cut by 5 bases, the J end by 12 bases, with 11 bases between.